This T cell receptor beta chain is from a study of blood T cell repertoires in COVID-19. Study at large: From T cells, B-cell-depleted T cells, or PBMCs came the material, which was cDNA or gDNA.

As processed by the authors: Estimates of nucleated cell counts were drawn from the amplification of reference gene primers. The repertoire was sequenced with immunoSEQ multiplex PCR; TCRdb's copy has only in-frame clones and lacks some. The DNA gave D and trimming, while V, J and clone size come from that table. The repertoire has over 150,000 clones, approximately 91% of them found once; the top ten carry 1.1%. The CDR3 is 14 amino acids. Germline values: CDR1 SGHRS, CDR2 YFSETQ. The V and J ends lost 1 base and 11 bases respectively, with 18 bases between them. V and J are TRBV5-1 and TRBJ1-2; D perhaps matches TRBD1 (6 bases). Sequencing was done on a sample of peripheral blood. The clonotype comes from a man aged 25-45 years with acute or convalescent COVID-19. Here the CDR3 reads CASSLNGWGTGYTF. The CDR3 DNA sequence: TGCGCCAGCAGCTTGAACGGGTGGGGTACAGGGTACACCTTC.